Shown below are 16 T cell receptor beta chains from a single sample sequenced in a study of regulatory T cells in long-lasting Graves disease. Time point described: newly diagnosed GD, antithyroid drugs for less than 3 months. The TCR library was made from RNA that had been extracted from PBMCs in TRIzol. Through Arm-PCR of CDR3 regions and iRepertoire HTBI primers, TCR beta libraries were built. TCRdb analysed the multiplex PCR reads with MiXCR anew, one entry per CDR3 protein. The table has a few hundred thousand distinct CDR3 sequences, 15% seen once. These data were likewise used in another study, on T cells in Graves' hyperthyroidism and ophthalmopathy.

Sequenced material: peripheral blood mononuclear cells (PBMCs), taken at new diagnosis, from a patient treated with antithyroid drugs. The receptors derive from a woman between 40 and 50 years old with Graves disease.

In its sample, this clonotype was seen many times. The gene calls are TRBV20-1 and TRBJ2-1; 9 bases fit TRBD2. CDR3 length: 14 residues. Germline V gene lookup returns CDR1 DFQATT and CDR2 SNEGSKA (reference sequence). V was clipped by 5 bases and J by 6 bases; unmatched bases: 8. The CDR3 region has the DNA TGCAGTGCTCTAAGACTAGCGGTCGCCAATGAGCAGTTCTTC. It translates to CSALRLAVANEQFF.

As concerns this clonotype: One base away lies a much larger clone, so this may be a sequencing read error. Because it lacks the conserved phenylalanine or tryptophan at the end, this CDR3 is likely a read error. The V call is TRBV28, the J call TRBJ2-7; no firm D call. The germline CDR1 and CDR2 sequences are MDHEN and SYDVKM. The CDR3 is 14 amino acids. V dropped 7 bases and J dropped 0 bases, with 13 bases sitting between them. Here the CDR3 reads CASTQSTVSYEQYC. The DNA for the CDR3 is TGTGCCAGCACGCAATCTACAGTCTCCTACGAGCAGTACTGC.

This clonotype was counted only a few times. This chain links TRBV15 with TRBJ1-5; D remains unclear. The V end was cut by 0 bases, the J end by 5 bases, with 5 bases between. Germline V CDR1 and CDR2: LNHNV, YYDKDF (reference sequence). The CDR3 runs to 13 residues. CDR3: CATSRDLDQPQHF. CDR3 coding DNA: TGTGCCACCAGCAGAGATCTCGATCAGCCCCAGCATTTT.

Notes on this clonotype: At one of its ends the junction is not consistent with the germline gene, which may arise from a read error. V and J are TRBV3-1 and TRBJ2-2; possibly TRBD2 for D (6 bases). This CDR3 comprises 14 residues. Germline assignment: CDR1 LGHDT and CDR2 YNNKEL (reference sequence). In DNA, the CDR3 is TGTACCAGCAGCCGCGGGACCTACACCGGGGAGCTGTTTTTT. Its translation: CTSSRGTYTGELFF.

The chain is built from TRBV2 and TRBJ2-3; 10 bases map to TRBD2. J lost 3 bases, V lost 4 bases, and 13 bases had no gene match. CDR3 length: 18 amino acids. Germline V lookup: CDR1 SNHLY, CDR2 FYNNEI. The CDR3 here is CASSGPSGGKASTDTQYF. The CDR3 bases are TGTGCCAGCAGTGGGCCTAGCGGGGGAAAAGCCTCGACAGATACGCAGTATTTT.

In this sample, this clonotype turned up many times. The V and J genes are TRBV20-1 and TRBJ1-4; D gene ambiguous. The V and J ends lost 2 bases and 8 bases respectively, with 15 bases between them. CDR3 length equals 14 residues. Germline CDR1 is DFQATT and CDR2 is SNEGSKA (reference sequence). The CDR3 DNA is TGCAGTGCTAGACAGGAGAGGGCCTTAGAAAAACTGTTTTTT. Amino acid sequence: CSARQERALEKLFF.

Concerning this clonotype: This clone may be a read error of a much larger clone one base away. This chain joins TRBV7-7 and TRBJ2-5, with unresolved D. Germline CDR1 reads SSHAT; CDR2 reads FNYEAQ (reference sequence). The CDR3 length is 13 residues. CDR3 bases: TGTGCTAGCAGCTTCAGCAGACAAGGGACCCAGTACTTC. Its protein is CASSFSRQGTQYF.

The chain joins TRBV20-1 to TRBJ2-7, with D possibly TRBD2 on 5 matching bases. Germline values: CDR1 DFQATT, CDR2 SNEGSKA (reference sequence). The CDR3 is 13 amino acids. Trimming stripped 4 bases from V and 2 bases from J, with 12 bases between. In nucleotides, the CDR3 is TGCAGTGCTACCACTCGACTAACCTACGAGCAGTACTTC. This gives the protein CSATTRLTYEQYF.

This clonotype was counted between two and nine times. The DNA for the CDR3 is TGCAGCGTCCCTCAGCGAAATGAGCAGTTCTTC. Translating it yields CSVPQRNEQFF. The rearrangement links TRBV29-1 to TRBJ2-1, with no clear D. Trimming cost V 6 bases and J 7 bases, with 10 bases left between them. This CDR3 comprises 11 residues. CDR1 and CDR2 from the germline V gene are SQVTM and ANQGSEA.

This clonotype occurred many times. The chain is built from TRBV28 and TRBJ1-2; D unresolved. Germline CDR1 and CDR2: MDHEN and SYDVKM. Between the trimmed V and J ends, which lost 3 bases and 3 bases, there was a span of 8 bases. The CDR3 loop spans 13 amino acids. For the CDR3, the DNA is TGTGCCAGCAGTTTCGGCGGCCACTATGGCTACACCTTC. Encoded protein: CASSFGGHYGYTF.

This clonotype was seen repeatedly, ten times or more. The J gene is TRBJ2-3, the V gene TRBV7-8, with a weak D call TRBD1 (6 bases). The CDR3 extends over 14 amino acids. The germline V gene has CDR1 SGHVS and CDR2 FQNEAQ. Between the trimmed V and J ends, which lost 7 bases and 2 bases, there was a span of 13 bases. DNA for the CDR3: TGTGCCAGCACCCCCGACAGGTACACAGATACGCAGTATTTT. Its translation is CASTPDRYTDTQYF.

This clonotype was seen ten or more times. The rearrangement joins TRBV28 to TRBJ2-7; 7 nucleotides align to TRBD1. Germline V gene sequence: CDR1 MDHEN, CDR2 SYDVKM. J was trimmed by 9 bases and V by 2 bases; bases with no gene match: 10. This CDR3 region has 14 residues. CDR3 amino acids: CASSLTGDYDGQYF. The CDR3 nucleotides are TGTGCCAGCAGTTTAACAGGGGATTACGACGGGCAGTACTTC.

This clonotype was picked up a small number of times. This chain links TRBV19 with TRBJ2-1; possibly TRBD1 for D (6 bases). V was shortened by 3 bases and J by 8 bases, with 17 bases between the two germline ends. CDR1 is LNHDA and CDR2 is SQIVND in the germline V gene (reference sequence). CDR3 size: 15 residues. CDR3 protein: CASSIRDTVSDEQFF. The CDR3 DNA reads TGTGCCAGTAGTATCCGGGACACGGTTTCGGATGAGCAGTTCTTC.

A remark on this clonotype: A read error may be the cause here, since a much bigger clone is one base away. V is TRBV30 and J is TRBJ2-2; D possibly corresponds to TRBD1 (5 bases). Germline lookup yields CDR1 GTSNPN and CDR2 SVGIG (reference sequence). This CDR3 comprises 13 residues. The CDR3 bases are TGTGCCTGGACAACCAGGGCCACCCGGGAGCTGTTTTTT. This codes for CAWTTRATRELFF.

V and J are TRBV28 and TRBJ1-4; 10 bases agree with TRBD1. J was trimmed by 16 bases and V by 2 bases; bases with no gene match: 1. The germline CDR1 and CDR2 sequences are MDHEN and SYDVKM. The CDR3 contains 11 residues. CDR3 DNA: TGTGCCAGCAGTTTAGGGGACAGGGGGTTTTTT. Its translation: CASSLGDRGFF.

The chain joins TRBV6-2 or TRBV6-3 to TRBJ2-7; 9 bases align to TRBD2. The germline gives CDR1 MNHEY, CDR2 SVGEGT. J lost 6 bases, V lost 6 bases, and 9 bases had no gene match. The CDR3 covers 14 residues. The CDR3 DNA reads TGTGCCAGCAGCCGGACTAGCGCGCGTTCCGAGCAGTACTTC. It codes for CASSRTSARSEQYF.